Below, 26 T cell receptor beta chains from the same sample are listed, as sequenced in a study of cytomegalovirus exposure and HLA in healthy donors. 60 Vbeta and 13 Jbeta primers were used in PCR. The repertoire was sequenced with immunoSEQ multiplex PCR; TCRdb's copy has only in-frame clones and lacks some. The sample includes 100,000 to 150,000 clones, about four fifths seen only once; the top ten take around 4%. Sequencing was performed on PBMCs. The receptors here all came from a man aged 40-50 years in good health and CMV-seronegative.

The gene calls are TRBV5-1 and TRBJ2-5, with D perhaps matching TRBD1 (6 bases). The assigned J gene may be wrong: the sequence end matches TRBJ2-7 better. In germline, CDR1 is SGHRS, CDR2 YFSETQ. The CDR3 spans 14 residues. The chain's CDR3 is CASSLLGQTYEQYF. The CDR3 coding sequence is TGCGCCAGCAGCTTGCTTGGACAGACCTACGAGCAGTACTTC.

The sample holds a few counts of this clone. The chain uses TRBV6-5 and TRBJ1-6; D unresolved. Germline V gene lookup returns CDR1 MNHEY and CDR2 SVGAGI. This CDR3 comprises 15 residues. The V and J ends lost 4 bases and 5 bases respectively, with 12 bases between them. This CDR3 reads CASSFSLIHNSPLHF. The CDR3 DNA reads as TGTGCCAGCAGTTTTAGCCTAATTCATAATTCACCCCTCCACTTT.

The V call is TRBV5-1, the J call TRBJ2-3; tentatively, D is TRBD1 (5 bases). V was pared by 6 bases and J by 5 bases, with 10 bases between. CDR3 size: 12 residues. CDR1 and CDR2 (germline): SGHRS, YFSETQ. CDR3 in DNA: TGCGCCAGCAAAGGGGTCGAAGATACGCAGTATTTT. It codes for CASKGVEDTQYF. The entire variable domain, with the rest obtained from reference TRBV5-1 and TRBJ2-3, is as follows: KAGVTQTPRYLIKTRGQQVTLSCSPISGHRSVSWYQQTPGQGLQFLFEYFSETQRNKGNFPGRFSGRQFSNSRSEMNVSTLELGDSALYLCASKGVEDTQYFGPGTRLTVL.

The chain recombines TRBV25-1 with TRBJ1-2; 12 bases fit TRBD1. The CDR3 extends over 15 amino acids. V trimming: 4 bases; J trimming: 7 bases; junction bases outside the gene matches: 7. The germline CDR1 and CDR2 sequences are MGHDK and SYGVNS. This chain's CDR3 is CASSGPGQGAGGYTF. CDR3 DNA: TGTGCCAGCAGTGGACCGGGACAGGGGGCGGGTGGCTACACCTTC.

The genes are TRBV19 and TRBJ2-3; 11 nucleotides align to TRBD2. The V segment lost 4 bases and the J segment 6 bases; nucleotides outside the gene matches: 15. The germline gives CDR1 LNHDA, CDR2 SQIVND (reference sequence). The CDR3 is 18 residues long. The CDR3 nucleotides are TGTGCCAGTAGTACCTACCTGTCACTAGCGGGAGAGGAGGATACGCAGTATTTT. Translation: CASSTYLSLAGEEDTQYF. The whole variable domain, remainder taken from reference TRBV19 and TRBJ2-3, is DGGITQSPKYLFRKEGQNVTLSCEQNLNHDAMYWYRQDPGQGLRLIYYSQIVNDFQKGDIAEGYSVSREKKESFPLTVTSAQKNPTAFYLCASSTYLSLAGEEDTQYFGPGTRLTVL.

The CDR3 sequence is CADGVGGAYGYTF. As DNA, the CDR3 is TGTGCCGATGGGGTTGGGGGCGCCTATGGCTACACCTTC. The chain joins TRBV6-1 to TRBJ1-2; weak D call: TRBD1 (6 bases). Per germline, CDR1 MNHNS and CDR2 SASEGT. CDR3 length equals 13 residues. V was clipped by 11 bases and J by 4 bases, with 17 bases between them.

This chain uses TRBV27 with TRBJ2-7; 7 bases are shared with TRBD2. CDR1 and CDR2 (germline): MNHEY, SMNVEV (reference sequence). The CDR3 consists of 14 residues. The V gene end was trimmed by 4 bases and the J gene end by 1 base; junction bases not matched to a gene: 4. This CDR3 is CASSSRGESYEQYF. The CDR3 DNA follows: TGTGCCAGCAGTTCTCGGGGGGAATCCTACGAGCAGTACTTC.

This chain uses TRBV6-6 with TRBJ1-6; TRBD1 matches 7 bases. The CDR3 has 15 residues. Germline V gene data show CDR1 as MNHNY and CDR2 as SVGAGI (reference sequence). After removal of 6 bases from V and 7 bases from J, the junction contained 9 bases not matched to a gene. CDR3 DNA: TGTGCCAGCAGGGAGGAGGACAGGACGAATTCACCCCTCCACTTT. Translating gives CASREEDRTNSPLHF.

This clone has just a few counts. The chain has TRBV7-2 and TRBJ2-7; the match to TRBD1 covers 7 bases. Germline V gives CDR1 SGHTA, CDR2 FQGNSA. This CDR3 has 16 residues. J was trimmed by 2 bases and V by 3 bases; bases with no gene match: 10. CDR3 protein: CASSFKGTVQTYEQYF. For the CDR3, the DNA is TGTGCCAGCAGCTTCAAAGGGACAGTCCAAACCTACGAGCAGTACTTC.

This chain uses TRBV4-3 with TRBJ1-4; 8 nucleotides agree with TRBD1. Germline V gives CDR1 LGHNA, CDR2 YSLEER. CDR3 length: 15 amino acids. Trimming cost V 2 bases and J 5 bases; bases outside gene matches: 4. In DNA, the CDR3 is TGCGCCAGCAGCCAATCAGACAGGGGCAATGAAAAACTGTTTTTT. This translates into CASSQSDRGNEKLFF.

This chain links TRBV28 with TRBJ1-4; D is perhaps TRBD1 (5 bases). CDR1 and CDR2 (germline): MDHEN, SYDVKM. This CDR3 comprises 14 residues. Trimming took off 4 bases at V and 8 bases at J, with 14 bases between the two ends. This CDR3 is CASSWGPGEEKLFF. Here the CDR3 DNA reads TGTGCCAGCAGTTGGGGACCGGGAGAGGAAAAACTGTTTTTT.

The CDR3 DNA sequence: TGTGCCAGCAGCCCCTTTATTAATCAGCGGGGGGAAAGAGATACGCAGTATTTT. Its protein product is CASSPFINQRGERDTQYF. The chain has TRBV7-6 and TRBJ2-3; TRBD2 aligns across 9 bases. CDR3 size: 18 residues. Germline lookup yields CDR1 SGHVS and CDR2 FNYEAQ. Trimming removed 5 bases from V and 5 bases from J; junction bases left unmatched: 17. The full variable domain, rest sourced from reference TRBV7-6 and TRBJ2-3, is GAGVSQSPRYKVTKRGQDVALRCDPISGHVSLYWYRQALGQGPEFLTYFNYEAQQDKSGLPNDRFSAERPEGSISTLTIQRTEQRDSAMYRCASSPFINQRGERDTQYFGPGTRLTVL.

The chain couples TRBV29-1 to TRBJ2-1, with D unresolved. Germline CDR1 reads SQVTM; CDR2 reads ANQGSEA. V was cut by 1 base and J by 8 bases, with 6 bases left in between. CDR3 length: 11 residues. The CDR3 coding sequence is TGCAGCGTTGAAGTGTATTATGAGCAGTTCTTC. It codes for CSVEVYYEQFF.

This clone was recorded only once. The chain is built from TRBV19 and TRBJ2-2; TRBD1 agrees at 11 bases. CDR3 size: 14 residues. V shed 8 bases and J 6 bases; nucleotides not matched to a gene: 5. Germline assignment: CDR1 LNHDA and CDR2 SQIVND (reference sequence). In DNA, the CDR3 is TGTGCCAGTCATTCGGGACAGGGGGCCGGGGAGCTGTTTTTT. Translating gives CASHSGQGAGELFF.

DNA of the CDR3: TGTGCCAGCGGACAGGGGTTGGGCGAGCAGTACTTC. It encodes CASGQGLGEQYF. The gene calls are TRBV11-2 and TRBJ2-7; 9 bases are a match to TRBD1. Germline CDR1 and CDR2: SGHAT and FQNNGV. After removal of 8 bases from V and 6 bases from J, the junction contained 5 bases not matched to a gene. The length of the CDR3 is 12 residues.

J is TRBJ1-1 and V is TRBV7-8, with a weak D call TRBD1 (5 bases). The V end was cut by 1 base, the J end by 1 base, with 10 bases between. The germline V gene encodes CDR1 SGHVS and CDR2 FQNEAQ. The CDR3 has 15 amino acids. The CDR3 region is CASSLGGVRNTEAFF. The CDR3 DNA reads as TGTGCCAGCAGCTTAGGGGGCGTGAGGAACACTGAAGCTTTCTTT. The complete variable domain, with remaining parts taken from reference TRBV7-8 and TRBJ1-1, reads GAGVSQSPRYKVAKRGQDVALRCDPISGHVSLFWYQQALGQGPEFLTYFQNEAQLDKSGLPSDRFFAERPEGSVSTLKIQRTQQEDSAVYLCASSLGGVRNTEAFFGQGTRLTVV.

This chain links TRBV11-3 with TRBJ2-1; TRBD2 agrees at 10 bases. Trimming took 6 bases from V and 9 from J; bases not matched to a gene: 5. CDR1 is SGHNT, CDR2 YENEEA, per germline. CDR3 length: 13 amino acids. CDR3 protein: CASRSSGGGEQFF. DNA for the CDR3: TGTGCCAGCAGGTCTAGCGGGGGAGGTGAGCAGTTCTTC.

The chain has TRBV5-6 and TRBJ1-4, with a possible D match to TRBD1 (5 bases). Trimming took off 1 base at V and 6 bases at J, with 7 bases between the two ends. Per germline, CDR1 SGHDT and CDR2 YYEEEE. CDR3 size: 13 residues. In DNA, the CDR3 is TGTGCCAGCAGCTTGTTAGGGGATGAAAAACTGTTTTTT. It yields the protein CASSLLGDEKLFF.

The chain joins TRBV6-4 to TRBJ2-1; TRBD2 matches 9 bases. The CDR3 runs to 16 residues. Trimming cost V 5 bases and J 6 bases; bases outside gene matches: 11. Germline V gene data show CDR1 as MRHNA and CDR2 as SNTAGT. In nucleotides, the CDR3 is TGTGCCAGCAGTCATTCTACGGCGGGGGGGGGCAATGAGCAGTTCTTC. Translated, it gives CASSHSTAGGGNEQFF.

The V gene is TRBV7-3, the J gene TRBJ2-3; maybe TRBD2 (7 bases). Trimming shortened V by 5 bases and J by 4 bases, and 19 bases separated the two germline ends. The germline CDR1 and CDR2 sequences are SGHTA and FQGTGA. CDR3 length equals 16 residues. The CDR3 is CASSPSGGRVPDTQYF. The CDR3 DNA is TGTGCCAGCAGCCCCTCCGGGGGGCGGGTTCCAGATACGCAGTATTTT.

The DNA for the CDR3 is TGTGCCAGCAGCGTAGCTACGGGAGGGGGGAACCAAGAGACCCAGTACTTC. Encoded protein: CASSVATGGGNQETQYF. This chain links TRBV9 with TRBJ2-5, with TRBD2 identical over 8 bases. CDR3 length equals 17 residues. CDR1 SGDLS and CDR2 YYNGEE come from the germline V gene. V dropped 0 bases and J dropped 0; count of bases not matched to a gene: 7.

V gene TRBV9 combines with J gene TRBJ2-5; D unresolved. Germline V CDR1 and CDR2: SGDLS, YYNGEE. CDR3 size: 16 residues. V lost 0 bases, J lost 2 bases, and 14 bases lay in between. CDR3 sequence reads: CASSVAGSAGQETQYF. The DNA of the CDR3 is TGTGCCAGCAGCGTAGCTGGTTCAGCAGGACAAGAGACCCAGTACTTC.

V is TRBV11-2 and J is TRBJ2-5; D gene unclear. Per germline, CDR1 SGHAT and CDR2 FQNNGV. The CDR3 is 14 amino acids. V lost 0 bases and J 2 bases, leaving 7 bases between the germline ends. Here the CDR3 DNA reads TGTGCCAGCAGCTTAGATACAGTTCAAGAGACCCAGTACTTC. Protein sequence: CASSLDTVQETQYF.

The chain uses TRBV7-2 and TRBJ2-2; TRBD1 matches at 8 bases. Germline CDR1 and CDR2: SGHTA and FQGNSA. This CDR3 region has 15 residues. V lost 5 bases and J lost 0; bases outside the gene matches: 2. The CDR3 spells CASSPGQANTGELFF. CDR3 coding DNA: TGTGCCAGCAGCCCGGGACAGGCGAACACCGGGGAGCTGTTTTTT.

This rearrangement joins TRBV5-4 to TRBJ2-5, with 9 bases lining up with TRBD1. V was clipped by 3 bases and J by 0 bases; unmatched bases: 6. The CDR3 loop spans 16 amino acids. Germline lookup yields CDR1 SGHNT and CDR2 YYREEE (reference sequence). The DNA for the CDR3 is TGTGCCAGCAGCTCGCCGGGGACAGGGTACCAAGAGACCCAGTACTTC. Its translation is CASSSPGTGYQETQYF.

V and J are TRBV4-1 and TRBJ1-5, with D hard to call. In germline, CDR1 is MGHRA, CDR2 YSYEKL. V shed 0 bases and J shed 5 bases, with 11 bases lying between them. The CDR3 has 15 amino acids. The DNA for the CDR3 is TGCGCCAGCAGCCAAGATGCTACAGCAGATCAGCCCCAGCATTTT. Its translation: CASSQDATADQPQHF.